Listed below are T cell receptor beta chains from one sample, sequenced in a study of vaccination effects on CD4 cells after COVID-19. Some clones are missing from TCRdb's copy, which holds only in-frame ones; the method was immunoSEQ multiplex PCR. The table records 84,000 or so clones, around four fifths of them present only once. Antigen specificity for these receptors is unknown. The sample here was CD4+ T cells from PBMCs cultured with HCoV-OC43 spike peptides, taken after COVID-19 vaccination. These receptors originate from a human donor who received a COVID-19 vaccine. The CDR3 runs from the conserved cysteine through the conserved F or W. Fields, in order: clone size, V gene, D gene, J gene, CDR3 DNA, CDR3 protein. D genes are given only for firm matches. Clone size is shown for a subset of rows, as once, few, many or a class of expanded clone.

-	TRBV5-5	TRBD1	TRBJ1-5	TGTGCCAGCACGACAGGGGTAGGCTTTCAGCCCCAGCATTTT	CASTTGVGFQPQHF
-	TRBV9	-	TRBJ1-2	TGTGCCAGCAGCGTAGAGGGACAAAATGGCTACACCTTC	CASSVEGQNGYTF
-	TRBV12-3/TRBV12-4	TRBD1	TRBJ2-1	TGTGCCAGCAGTCCGGACAGGGGTGAGCAGTTCTTC	CASSPDRGEQFF
-	TRBV2	-	TRBJ1-5	TGTGCCAGCAGTGGCTCGGGGAGTTTGGGCAATCAGCCCCAGCATTTT	CASSGSGSLGNQPQHF
few	TRBV5-1	TRBD1	TRBJ1-4	TGCGCCAGCAGCCCCTGGGACAGGACAACTAATGAAAAACTGTTTTTT	CASSPWDRTTNEKLFF
-	TRBV25-1	-	TRBJ1-2	TGTGCCAGCAGCTCATCCACCTATGGCTACACCTTC	CASSSSTYGYTF
-	TRBV9	-	TRBJ1-4	TGTGCCAGCAGCGTAAGGCCCCAAGATTGGTGGGAAGGTAATGAAAAACTGTTTTTT	CASSVRPQDWWEGNEKLFF
once	TRBV4-1	-	TRBJ1-4	TGCGCCAGCAGCCAAGCCGGGGGAGCTAATGAAAAACTGTTTTTT	CASSQAGGANEKLFF
once	TRBV5-4	-	TRBJ2-6	TGTGCCAGCAGCCCGGCGCCCGACCCTGGGGCCAACGTCCTGACTTTC	CASSPAPDPGANVLTF
-	TRBV7-2	-	TRBJ2-3	TGTGCCAGCAGCTTTGACCGTTCCACAGATACGCAGTATTTT	CASSFDRSTDTQYF
few	TRBV27	TRBD1	TRBJ1-5	TGTGCCAGCAGTAAATCCGGGACAGGGTTTCAGCCCCAGCATTTT	CASSKSGTGFQPQHF
-	TRBV30	TRBD2	TRBJ2-1	TGTGCCTGGAGCCCGGGACTAGACGGCTATGAGCAGTTCTTC	CAWSPGLDGYEQFF
few	TRBV6-5	-	TRBJ1-6	TGTGCCAGCAGTTACATGCCGGACTATAATTCACCCCTCCACTTT	CASSYMPDYNSPLHF
-	TRBV15	TRBD1	TRBJ2-5	TGTGCCACCGGCAGGGACAGTGGGCCACAAGAGACCCAGTACTTC	CATGRDSGPQETQYF
once	TRBV5-1	-	TRBJ1-1	TGCGCCAGCAGCTTGGAAGGGGCAAGGTCCACTGAAGCTTTCTTT	CASSLEGARSTEAFF
-	TRBV3-1/TRBV3-2	-	TRBJ2-1	TGTGCCAGCAGCCAACGCACTTACTCGGGATTACCGCATGAGCAGTTCTTC	CASSQRTYSGLPHEQFF
-	TRBV19	-	TRBJ1-5	TGTGCCAGTAGTCATCCTCAGGGCTCGAGTGGCAATCAGCCCCAGCATTTT	CASSHPQGSSGNQPQHF
-	TRBV14	TRBD2	TRBJ2-2	TGTGCCAGCAGCCAAGGGACTAGAATCTACACCGGGGAGCTGTTTTTT	CASSQGTRIYTGELFF
-	TRBV7-2	-	TRBJ2-3	TGTGCCAGCAGCTTAAAACCCGTGGGAGATACGCAGTATTTT	CASSLKPVGDTQYF
-	TRBV2	-	TRBJ2-5	TGTGCCAGCAGTGCCCTGGAGACCCAGTACTTC	CASSALETQYF
-	TRBV6-5	-	TRBJ2-6	TGTGCCAGCGGGAGCTCTGGGGCCAACGTCCTGACTTTC	CASGSSGANVLTF
-	TRBV2	TRBD2	TRBJ2-3	TGTGCCAGCAGTGAGGGACTAGGGGATTCAGATACGCAGTATTTT	CASSEGLGDSDTQYF
-	TRBV7-3	TRBD2	TRBJ2-4	TGTGCCAGCAGCCAAGGGGGAGCGGGGGTAGCCAAAAACATTCAGTACTTC	CASSQGGAGVAKNIQYF
-	TRBV9	TRBD1	TRBJ1-1	TGTGCCAGCAGCTTGGGACAGGTAAACACTGAAGCTTTCTTT	CASSLGQVNTEAFF
-	TRBV10-1	TRBD1	TRBJ2-4	TGCGCCAGCAGTGAGTCGCGGACAGGGGGAAACATTCAGTACTTC	CASSESRTGGNIQYF
-	TRBV19	-	TRBJ1-1	TGTGCCAGTAGCTATGCGACAGCTAGCAACACTGAAGCTTTCTTT	CASSYATASNTEAFF
-	TRBV7-3	-	TRBJ1-1	TGTGCCAGCAGCGCATCTCCGTACATGGGCACTGAAGCTTTCTTT	CASSASPYMGTEAFF
-	TRBV5-1	-	TRBJ2-5	TGCGCCAGCAGCGGGGGGGCCGTCCAAGAGACCCAGTACTTC	CASSGGAVQETQYF
-	TRBV4-3	-	TRBJ1-5	TGCGCCAGCAGCCAAGATGCCGTCGCACACCCTTATAGCAATCAGCCCCAGCATTTT	CASSQDAVAHPYSNQPQHF
once	TRBV1	-	TRBJ2-5	TGCACCAGCAGCCAAATCGCCGGGGGGCCCTGGTGGGAGACCCAGTACTTC	CTSSQIAGGPWWETQYF
-	TRBV5-1	TRBD1	TRBJ2-1	TGCGCCAGCAGCTCACCAGGACAGGTTTTGGGTGAGCAGTTCTTC	CASSSPGQVLGEQFF
-	TRBV24-1	-	TRBJ2-2	TGTGCCACCAGTGACAACACGAAATCGAACACCGGGGAGCTGTTTTTT	CATSDNTKSNTGELFF
-	TRBV4-1	-	TRBJ1-4	TGCGCCAGCAGCCAAGATAGGCAGGGGTTGGGTGAAAAACTGTTTTTT	CASSQDRQGLGEKLFF